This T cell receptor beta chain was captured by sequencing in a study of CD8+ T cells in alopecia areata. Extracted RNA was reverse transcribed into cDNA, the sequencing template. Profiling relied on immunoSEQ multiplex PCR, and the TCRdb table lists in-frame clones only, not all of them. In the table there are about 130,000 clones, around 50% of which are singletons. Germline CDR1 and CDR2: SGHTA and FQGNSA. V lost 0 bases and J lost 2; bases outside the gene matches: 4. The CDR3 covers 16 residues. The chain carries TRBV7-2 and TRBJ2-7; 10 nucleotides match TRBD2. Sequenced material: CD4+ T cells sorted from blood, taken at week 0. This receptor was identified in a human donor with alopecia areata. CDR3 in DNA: TGTGCCAGCAGCTTAGCGGAACTAGCGGGAACCTACGAGCAGTACTTC. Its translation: CASSLAELAGTYEQYF.